A single sample is the source of the 24 T cell receptor beta chains below, sequenced in a study of T cells after yellow fever vaccination (dated by TCRdb to the late 2010s). Library prep was done by 5' RACE. Instrument used: Illumina HiSeq 2500. The public reads were quality trimmed at Q25 with fastp and then assembled into clones with MiXCR by TCRdb, keeping productive beta chains. Rows matching on CDR3 protein sequence are summarized as one entry with the most common DNA and genes. The sample table lists roughly 74,000 distinct CDR3 sequences, approximately 7% of them with a count of one. Jointly, the top ten make up roughly a third of the sample. In the paper's terms, the treatment or condition label means: live attenuated yellow fever vaccine strain. Sample: CD8+ T cells sorted from PBMCs, taken 5 days after the first yellow fever vaccination. These receptors originate from a man aged 18 to 30 who received the YFV17D yellow fever vaccine.

Details on this clonotype: Just one base apart from a much larger clone, this may be a read error. The CDR3 DNA follows: TGTGTCAGCCTGGGGGGGAAGACCCAGTACTTC. Translated, it gives CVSLGGKTQYF. The chain is built from TRBV12-3 or TRBV12-4 and TRBJ2-5; 7 bases are shared with TRBD2. This CDR3 region has 11 residues.

The V call is TRBV20-1, the J call TRBJ2-7, with 7 bases that match TRBD1. Germline V gives CDR1 DFQATT, CDR2 SNEGSKA (reference sequence). This CDR3 is 14 amino acids long. Here the CDR3 reads CTLGNQGDIYEQYV. The CDR3 nucleotides read TGCACCCTCGGCAACCAGGGGGATATTTACGAGCAGTACGTC.

The chain carries TRBV9 and TRBJ2-7, with 8 bases matching TRBD1. From germline, CDR1 is SGDLS and CDR2 YYNGEE. CDR3 length: 14 residues. The V gene end was trimmed by 3 bases and the J gene end by 0 bases; junction bases not matched to a gene: 2. CDR3 sequence reads: CASSGTGSSYEQYF. CDR3 DNA: TGTGCCAGCAGCGGGACAGGGAGCTCCTACGAGCAGTACTTC.

V is TRBV3-1 and J is TRBJ2-5; TRBD2 might be the D (6 bases). Germline loops: CDR1 LGHDT, CDR2 YNNKEL (reference sequence). The CDR3 totals 14 residues. With 1 base removed from V and 5 bases from J, the gap between germline ends came to 11 bases. The CDR3 reads CASSQGTSRETQYF. Written as DNA, the CDR3 is TGTGCCAGCAGCCAAGGCACTAGCAGGGAGACCCAGTACTTC.

This clonotype was seen more than once but under ten times. CDR3 region: CASSPPPLDTQYF. The CDR3 region has the DNA TGTGCCAGCAGTCCCCCTCCCCTAGATACGCAGTATTTT. The chain carries TRBV27 and TRBJ2-3; D is uncertain. Trimming removed 5 bases from V and 5 bases from J, with 11 bases in between. The CDR3 has 13 amino acids. Germline CDR1 is MNHEY and CDR2 is SMNVEV (reference sequence).

In its sample, this clonotype was seen a few times. The chain has TRBV20-1 and TRBJ2-1, with D tentatively TRBD2 (6 bases). V lost 0 bases, J lost 2 bases, and 11 bases lay in between. The germline CDR1 and CDR2 sequences are DFQATT and SNEGSKA (reference sequence). This CDR3 contains 15 residues. The CDR3 coding sequence is TGCAGTGCTAGAGAACTAGCCCAAGCCTACAATGAGCAGTTCTTC. Its translation is CSARELAQAYNEQFF.

The CDR3, as DNA: TGCGCCAGCAGCTTAGGTAGGGCTGGTTCACCCCTCCACTTT. This codes for CASSLGRAGSPLHF. The chain joins TRBV5-1 to TRBJ1-6; D remains ambiguous. CDR1 SGHRS and CDR2 YFSETQ come from the germline V gene. The V end was cut by 2 bases, the J end by 9 bases, with 12 bases between. The CDR3 sequence is 14 residues long.

This clonotype was picked up a small number of times. The J gene is TRBJ2-7, the V gene TRBV19, with D possibly being TRBD1 or TRBD2 (5 bases each). The CDR3 loop spans 14 amino acids. V was pared by 7 bases and J by 7 bases, with 20 bases between. Germline CDR1 is LNHDA and CDR2 is SQIVND (reference sequence). CDR3: CASNNLGAGHEQYF. Written as DNA, the CDR3 is TGTGCCAGTAATAACCTCGGGGCAGGTCATGAGCAGTACTTC.

Ten or more counts support this clonotype. The CDR3: CASEDTGELFF. The CDR3 DNA follows: TGTGCCAGTGAGGACACCGGGGAGCTGTTTTTT. V gene TRBV6-5 combines with J gene TRBJ2-2; no clear D. CDR1 is MNHEY and CDR2 is SVGAGI in the germline V gene. CDR3 length: 11 residues. Trimming stripped 9 bases from V and 3 bases from J, with 5 bases between.

The chain links TRBV14 to TRBJ1-6, with D possibly TRBD1 on 6 matching bases. Germline assignment: CDR1 SGHDN and CDR2 FVKESK. This CDR3 is built from 15 residues. The ends were cut back, 4 bases at V and 3 bases at J, with 10 bases in the middle. The CDR3 DNA reads as TGTGCCAGCAGCCCGGACAGCTACTATAATTCACCCCTCCACTTT. Its protein is CASSPDSYYNSPLHF.

This clonotype was seen ten or more times. The V call is TRBV12-3 or TRBV12-4, the J call TRBJ2-2; D is perhaps TRBD2 (6 bases). The CDR3 spans 15 residues. V lost 5 bases to trimming and J lost 0 bases, with 10 bases between them. The CDR3: CASSIGTPNTGELFF. CDR3 in DNA: TGTGCCAGCAGTATCGGGACTCCGAACACCGGGGAGCTGTTTTTT.

The chain has TRBV18 and TRBJ2-6, with D possibly matching TRBD1 (6 bases). This CDR3 is 15 amino acids long. Trimming took off 6 bases at V and 5 bases at J, with 14 bases between the two ends. Looked up from germline, CDR1 is KGHSH and CDR2 is LQKENI. The CDR3 protein is CASSPPGARANVLTF. Here the CDR3 DNA reads TGTGCCAGCTCCCCGCCAGGGGCTCGGGCCAACGTCCTGACTTTC.

This clonotype showed up just a few times. The V gene is TRBV7-9, the J gene TRBJ2-1, with 8 bases that match TRBD2. Germline V gene data show CDR1 as SEHNR and CDR2 as FQNEAQ (reference sequence). V was clipped by 5 bases and J by 0 bases; unmatched bases: 6. This CDR3 has 16 residues. The CDR3 DNA follows: TGTGCCAGCAGCGCTTCGGGGGGGAGCTCCTACAATGAGCAGTTCTTC. As protein: CASSASGGSSYNEQFF.

This clonotype was observed many times. The rearrangement links TRBV27 to TRBJ2-1; perhaps D is TRBD1 or TRBD2 (5 bases each). CDR3 length: 15 residues. Germline assignment: CDR1 MNHEY and CDR2 SMNVEV (reference sequence). Trimming stripped 5 bases from V and 0 bases from J, with 11 bases between. CDR3 nucleotides: TGTGCCAGCAGTAGCGGACATAACTCCTACAATGAGCAGTTCTTC. Amino acids: CASSSGHNSYNEQFF.

This clonotype was seen only a few times. The gene calls are TRBV19 and TRBJ1-2; 8 bases align to TRBD1. With 9 bases clipped from V and 2 bases from J, the junction kept 5 bases outside the gene matches. In germline, CDR1 is LNHDA, CDR2 SQIVND (reference sequence). The CDR3 has 13 amino acids. The CDR3 here is CASQGARNYGYTF. CDR3 sequence (DNA): TGTGCCAGCCAGGGGGCGAGGAACTATGGCTACACCTTC.

The gene calls are TRBV6-1 and TRBJ2-1; D is possibly TRBD2 (6 bases). The CDR3 is 14 residues long. The ends were cut back, 7 bases at V and 7 bases at J, with 17 bases in the middle. Germline V lookup: CDR1 MNHNS, CDR2 SASEGT. The CDR3 here is CASKTGTPGNEQFF. The CDR3 DNA sequence: TGTGCCAGCAAAACCGGGACTCCGGGGAATGAGCAGTTCTTC.

This chain joins TRBV7-9 and TRBJ1-2, with TRBD1 as a possible D gene (5 bases). V lost 8 bases and J 4 bases, leaving 17 bases between the germline ends. Germline-derived CDR1 and CDR2 are SEHNR and FQNEAQ (reference sequence). The CDR3 has 14 amino acids. The CDR3 here is CASDRSGGTYGYTF. The DNA of the CDR3 is TGTGCCAGCGACCGATCGGGGGGAACCTATGGCTACACCTTC.

In its sample, this clonotype was seen a few times. The chain joins TRBV6-1 to TRBJ1-5; 8 bases agree with TRBD1. The V gene's germline CDR1 is MNHNS and CDR2 SASEGT. CDR3 length: 17 residues. V lost 3 bases to trimming and J lost 0 bases; unmatched junction nucleotides: 7. CDR3 sequence (DNA): TGTGCCAGCAGTGAGCAGGGGGCGCCTTATAGCAATCAGCCCCAGCATTTT. Encoded protein: CASSEQGAPYSNQPQHF.

This clonotype was seen more than once but under ten times. The CDR3 here is CASSYSKGTEAFF. Here the CDR3 DNA reads TGTGCCAGCAGTTACTCTAAGGGCACTGAAGCTTTCTTT. This sequence joins TRBV6-5 and TRBJ1-1; D unclear. The CDR3 is made up of 13 amino acids. The ends were cut back, 0 bases at V and 4 bases at J, with 6 bases in the middle. In germline, CDR1 is MNHEY, CDR2 SVGAGI.

This clonotype appeared a few times. The gene calls are TRBV4-2 and TRBJ2-7; D tentatively reads TRBD1 or TRBD2 (5 bases each). Looked up from germline, CDR1 is LGHNA and CDR2 is YNFKEQ. The CDR3 has 12 amino acids. V was trimmed by 5 bases and J by 6 bases, leaving 11 bases between them. CDR3 sequence: CASSSWGSEQYF. As DNA, the CDR3 is TGTGCCAGCAGCTCATGGGGGTCCGAGCAGTACTTC.

This clonotype turned up a few times. The V gene is TRBV10-2, the J gene TRBJ2-1; D could derive from TRBD1 or TRBD2 (5 bases each). V lost 7 bases and J 5 bases, leaving 18 bases between the germline ends. The CDR3 is 15 residues long. Germline CDR1 WSHSY, CDR2 SAAADI. Here the CDR3 reads CASMGLLVVHNEQFF. Here the CDR3 DNA reads TGCGCCAGCATGGGGCTACTAGTTGTCCACAATGAGCAGTTCTTC.

This clonotype appeared many times. The chain has TRBV29-1 and TRBJ2-3, with 8 bases identical to TRBD1. CDR3 length: 14 residues. V lost 2 bases and J lost 2; bases outside the gene matches: 3. Germline CDR1 and CDR2: SQVTM and ANQGSEA. In nucleotides, the CDR3 is TGCAGCGTTGAACAGGACAGGGACACAGATACGCAGTATTTT. Translating gives CSVEQDRDTDTQYF.

This sequence joins TRBV7-9 and TRBJ1-1; TRBD1 matches 8 bases. V gave up 4 bases and J gave up 1 base; unmatched junction bases: 5. This CDR3 is built from 15 residues. Germline CDR1 and CDR2: SEHNR and FQNEAQ (reference sequence). CDR3 DNA: TGTGCCAGCAGCTCCCGACAGGGGAAGAACACTGAAGCTTTCTTT. Its translation is CASSSRQGKNTEAFF.

This clonotype has only a few counts. J is TRBJ2-3 and V is TRBV7-9, with D unresolved. Germline V CDR1 and CDR2: SEHNR, FQNEAQ (reference sequence). Trimming stripped 3 bases from V and 3 bases from J, with 4 bases between. This CDR3 spans 12 amino acids. The CDR3, as DNA: TGTGCCAGCAGCTTTTTTACAGATACGCAGTATTTT. This encodes CASSFFTDTQYF.